This T cell receptor beta chain was obtained from a study of blood T cell repertoires in COVID-19. Overall study context: Spain, Italy and the United States supplied samples that represented acute and convalescent COVID-19. PBMCs, B-cell-depleted T cells, or T cells provided the cDNA or gDNA that made up the material.

Authors' data handling: Nucleated cell counts were estimated from reference gene primer amplification. The data were produced by immunoSEQ multiplex PCR, yet TCRdb's version contains in-frame clones alone and is incomplete. V and J calls and clone size are copied from that table; D and trimming were computed from the DNA. The sample holds some 250,000 clones, approximately 86% seen once. V was clipped by 6 bases and J by 2 bases, with 5 bases between them. The CDR3 has 11 amino acids. Germline V gives CDR1 MNHNY, CDR2 SVGAGI (reference sequence). The receptor was isolated from a woman younger than 45 who had recovered from COVID-19. The chain employs TRBV6-6 and TRBJ2-7, with no clear D. Sequenced: peripheral blood. For the CDR3, the DNA is TGTGCCAGCAGCTCTGCCTACGAGCAGTACTTC. It codes for CASSSAYEQYF.